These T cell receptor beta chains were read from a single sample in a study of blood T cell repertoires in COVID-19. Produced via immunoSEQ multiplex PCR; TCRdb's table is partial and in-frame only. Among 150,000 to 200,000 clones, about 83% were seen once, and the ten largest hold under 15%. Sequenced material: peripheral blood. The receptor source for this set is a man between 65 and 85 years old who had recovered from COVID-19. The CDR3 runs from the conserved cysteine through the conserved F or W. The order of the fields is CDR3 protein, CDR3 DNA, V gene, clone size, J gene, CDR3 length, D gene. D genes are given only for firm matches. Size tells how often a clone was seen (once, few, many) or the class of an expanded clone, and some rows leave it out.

CASSLRPGQDYEQYF,TGCGCCAGCAGCCTCCGTCCGGGACAGGACTACGAGCAGTACTTC,TRBV5-1,.,TRBJ2-7,15,TRBD1
CASRGTGVNTGELFF,TGTGCCAGCAGAGGGACAGGGGTCAACACCGGGGAGCTGTTTTTT,TRBV27,.,TRBJ2-2,15,TRBD1
CASSLRQAFQPQHF,TGTGCCAGCAGTTTACGCCAGGCCTTTCAGCCCCAGCATTTT,TRBV28,.,TRBJ1-5,14,.
CASSLDGRQGNNEQYF,TGTGCCAGCAGCTTAGATGGTAGACAGGGGAACAACGAGCAGTACTTC,TRBV11-3,once,TRBJ2-7,16,TRBD1
CASSYDSNYGYTF,TGTGCCAGCAGTTACGACAGCAACTATGGCTACACCTTC,TRBV6-5,.,TRBJ1-2,13,.
CASSTPTGLETQYF,TGTGCCAGCAGCACCCCCACCGGGTTGGAGACCCAGTACTTC,TRBV7-2,.,TRBJ2-5,14,.
CASSLAGGGNSYEQYF,TGCGCCAGCAGCTTGGCCGGCGGCGGGAACTCCTACGAGCAGTACTTC,TRBV5-1,.,TRBJ2-7,16,.
CASSVDTNQPQHF,TGCGCCAGCAGCGTAGACACGAATCAGCCCCAGCATTTT,TRBV5-1,.,TRBJ1-5,13,.
CASSPSGLPMFTDTQYF,TGTGCCAGCAGCCCATCGGGACTCCCAATGTTCACAGATACGCAGTATTTT,TRBV5-4,.,TRBJ2-3,17,.
CASSLVAGAAGNTIYF,TGTGCCAGCAGCTTAGTTGCGGGGGCCGCTGGAAACACCATATATTTT,TRBV11-2,few,TRBJ1-3,16,.
CASSHGSPNEQFF,TGTGCCAGCAGTCACGGGAGTCCGAATGAGCAGTTCTTC,TRBV6-2/TRBV6-3,.,TRBJ2-1,13,.
CASSLVYTSGLSSYNEQFF,TGTGCCAGCAGCTTAGTGTATACTAGCGGGCTTAGCTCCTACAATGAGCAGTTCTTC,TRBV7-6,.,TRBJ2-1,19,TRBD2
CASSERTGGGTEAFF,TGTGCCAGTAGTGAACGGACAGGGGGCGGCACTGAAGCTTTCTTT,TRBV19,.,TRBJ1-1,15,TRBD1
CASSSTGIREAFF,TGTGCCAGTAGTTCCACAGGGATACGGGAAGCTTTCTTT,TRBV19,.,TRBJ1-1,13,.
CASSRGNTEAFF,TGTGCCAGCAGTCGGGGGAACACTGAAGCTTTCTTT,TRBV7-6,.,TRBJ1-1,12,.
CASSPRGISGNTIYF,TGTGCCAGCAGCCCCAGGGGAATCTCTGGAAACACCATATATTTT,TRBV7-9,.,TRBJ1-3,15,.
CASSQDPQSNTEAFF,TGTGCCAGCAGCCAAGATCCACAGTCGAACACTGAAGCTTTCTTT,TRBV4-2,few,TRBJ1-1,15,.
CASSIVSGTGLIGYTF,TGTGCCAGTAGTATAGTGTCGGGGACAGGGCTAATTGGCTACACCTTC,TRBV19,.,TRBJ1-2,16,TRBD1
CASSVGTSTAEQYF,TGCGCCAGCAGTGTGGGGACTTCAACGGCCGAGCAGTACTTC,TRBV10-2,.,TRBJ2-7,14,.
CASRLGGIDTQYF,TGTGCCAGCAGGCTGGGGGGGATAGATACGCAGTATTTT,TRBV6-5,.,TRBJ2-3,13,TRBD2
CASSPRTIAGTDTQYF,TGTGCCAGCAGTCCAAGGACGATAGCGGGCACAGATACGCAGTATTTT,TRBV6-6,.,TRBJ2-3,16,.
CATSRGGGGTDTQYF,TGTGCCACCAGCAGAGGCGGGGGGGGCACAGATACGCAGTATTTT,TRBV15,.,TRBJ2-3,15,TRBD2
CASSPRESGELFF,TGTGCCAGCAGCCCTCGGGAGTCCGGGGAGCTGTTTTTT,TRBV12-3/TRBV12-4,.,TRBJ2-2,13,.
CASSLTGDTIYF,TGCGCCAGCAGCTTGACGGGAGACACCATATATTTT,TRBV5-1,few,TRBJ1-3,12,.
CASSFSGRGTDTQYF,TGTGCCAGCAGCTTTAGCGGGAGGGGCACAGATACGCAGTATTTT,TRBV5-4,.,TRBJ2-3,15,TRBD2
CSVKRPGLAYEQYF,TGCAGCGTCAAAAGACCGGGACTAGCCTACGAGCAGTACTTC,TRBV29-1,.,TRBJ2-7,14,TRBD2
CATQREGHNSPLHF,TGTGCCACCCAAAGGGAGGGTCATAATTCACCCCTCCACTTT,TRBV7-9,many,TRBJ1-6,14,.
CASSPQGVNTEAFF,TGTGCCAGCTCACCACAGGGAGTGAACACTGAAGCTTTCTTT,TRBV18,.,TRBJ1-1,14,.
CASSLGGQGSTGELFF,TGTGCCAGCAGTTTGGGGGGACAGGGTTCCACCGGGGAGCTGTTTTTT,TRBV28,.,TRBJ2-2,16,TRBD1